The clone carrying this TCR beta chain qualifies as medium-sized. Its matching antigen is unknown. Treatment of the sample: roughly 11-day PBMC culture with coronavirus spike peptide pools or control peptides (ViraFEST assay). V was clipped by 4 bases and J by 4 bases, with 12 bases between them. The CDR3 is 14 amino acids. Germline V gene sequence: CDR1 SGHRS, CDR2 YFSETQ. With the Oncomine TCR Beta short-read assay, DNA from cultured CD4+ T cells was sequenced. TCRdb re-derived calls from the PCR reads in MiXCR, one entry per CDR3 protein. Here the sample spans about 3,800 distinct CDR3 sequences, around a fifth being singletons. This record belongs to a study of vaccination and CD4 T cells after COVID-19. Study information: The cells in question were stimulated using overlapping spike peptides derived from SARS-CoV-2, HCoV-NL63, HCoV-OC43 and HCoV-229E.

Notes on the study in general: Going from approximately 21 to 40, median SARS-CoV-2-reactive clonotypes did not rise significantly. Convalescent patients had a median roughly 86% of reactive clones appearing only post-vaccination.

Specimen: CD4+ T cells from blood, cultured in vitro. The source is a human donor who had recovered from COVID-19. This chain uses TRBV5-1 with TRBJ1-5, with a weak D call TRBD1 (6 bases). The CDR3 sequence: CASSPGHQNQPQHF. The CDR3 nucleotides read TGCGCCAGCAGCCCGGGACATCAAAATCAGCCCCAGCATTTT.